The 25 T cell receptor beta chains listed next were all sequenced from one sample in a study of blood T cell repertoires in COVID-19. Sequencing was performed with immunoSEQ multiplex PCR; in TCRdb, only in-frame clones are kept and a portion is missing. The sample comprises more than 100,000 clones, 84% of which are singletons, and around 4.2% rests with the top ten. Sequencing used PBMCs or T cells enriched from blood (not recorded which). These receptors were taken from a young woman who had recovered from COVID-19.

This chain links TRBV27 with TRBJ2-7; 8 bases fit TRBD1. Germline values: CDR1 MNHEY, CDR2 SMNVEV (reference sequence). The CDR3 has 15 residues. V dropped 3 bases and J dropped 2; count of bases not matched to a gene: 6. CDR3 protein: CASSLFTGGPYEQYF. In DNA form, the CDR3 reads TGTGCCAGCAGTTTGTTTACAGGGGGGCCCTACGAGCAGTACTTC.

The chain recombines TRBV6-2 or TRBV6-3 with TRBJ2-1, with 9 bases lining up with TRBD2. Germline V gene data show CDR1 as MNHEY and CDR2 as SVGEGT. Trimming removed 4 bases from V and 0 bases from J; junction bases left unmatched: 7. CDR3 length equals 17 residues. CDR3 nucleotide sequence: TGTGCCAGCAGTTGGTATGGTAGCGGGAGCTCCTACAATGAGCAGTTCTTC. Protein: CASSWYGSGSSYNEQFF.

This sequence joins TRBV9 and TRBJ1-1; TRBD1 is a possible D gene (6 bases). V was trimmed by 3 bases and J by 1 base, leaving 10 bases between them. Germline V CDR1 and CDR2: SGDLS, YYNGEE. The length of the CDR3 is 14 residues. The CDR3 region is CASSGGQPNTEAFF. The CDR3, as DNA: TGTGCCAGCAGCGGAGGACAGCCGAACACTGAAGCTTTCTTT. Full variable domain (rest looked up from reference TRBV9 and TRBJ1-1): DSGVTQTPKHLITATGQRVTLRCSPRSGDLSVYWYQQSLDQGLQFLIQYYNGEERAKGNILERFSAQQFPDLHSELNLSSLELGDSALYFCASSGGQPNTEAFFGQGTRLTVV.

The chain's CDR3 is CSADDRSSYNEQFF. The CDR3, as DNA: TGCAGCGCCGACGACAGGAGCTCCTACAATGAGCAGTTCTTC. The chain couples TRBV29-1 to TRBJ2-1; TRBD1 might be the D (6 bases). CDR3 length: 14 residues. Trimming removed 7 bases at V and 0 bases at J, with 13 bases between. In germline, CDR1 is SQVTM, CDR2 ANQGSEA.

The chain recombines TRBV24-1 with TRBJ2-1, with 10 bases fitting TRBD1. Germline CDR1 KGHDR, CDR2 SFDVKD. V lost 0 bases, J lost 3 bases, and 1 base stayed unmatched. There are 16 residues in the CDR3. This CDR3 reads CATSDLRDRGYNEQFF. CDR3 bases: TGTGCCACCAGTGATTTGAGGGACAGGGGCTACAATGAGCAGTTCTTC.

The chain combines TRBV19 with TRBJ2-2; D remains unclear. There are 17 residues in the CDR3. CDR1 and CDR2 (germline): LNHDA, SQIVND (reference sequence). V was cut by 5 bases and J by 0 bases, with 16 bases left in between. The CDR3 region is CASSPRDTSANTGELFF. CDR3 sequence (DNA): TGTGCCAGTAGTCCGCGAGACACTTCGGCGAACACCGGGGAGCTGTTTTTT.

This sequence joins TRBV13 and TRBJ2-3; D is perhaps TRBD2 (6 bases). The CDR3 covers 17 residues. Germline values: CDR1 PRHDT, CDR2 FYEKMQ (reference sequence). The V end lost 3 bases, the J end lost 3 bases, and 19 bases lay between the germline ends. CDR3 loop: CASSLRTDYYFTDTQYF. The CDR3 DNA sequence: TGTGCCAGCAGCTTGCGGACGGACTACTACTTTACAGATACGCAGTATTTT.

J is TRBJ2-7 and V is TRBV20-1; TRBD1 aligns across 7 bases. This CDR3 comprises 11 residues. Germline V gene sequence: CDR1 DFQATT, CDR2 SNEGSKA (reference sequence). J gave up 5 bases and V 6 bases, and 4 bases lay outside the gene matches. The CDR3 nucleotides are TGCAGTGCCCCGACAGGGAACGAGCAGTACTTC. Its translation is CSAPTGNEQYF.

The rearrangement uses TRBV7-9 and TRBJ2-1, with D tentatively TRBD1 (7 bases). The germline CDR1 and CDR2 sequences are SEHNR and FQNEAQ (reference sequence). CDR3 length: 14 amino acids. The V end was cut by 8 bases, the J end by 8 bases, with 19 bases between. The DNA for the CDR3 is TGTGCCAGCCAGGGGGGCTTAAACCGGGATGAGCAGTTCTTC. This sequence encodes CASQGGLNRDEQFF.

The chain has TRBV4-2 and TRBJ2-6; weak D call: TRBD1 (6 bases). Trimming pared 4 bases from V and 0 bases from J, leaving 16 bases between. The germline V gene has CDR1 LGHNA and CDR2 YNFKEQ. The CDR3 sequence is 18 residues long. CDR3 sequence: CASSLTGRPSSGANVLTF. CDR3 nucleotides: TGTGCCAGCAGCCTTACAGGGCGCCCTAGCTCTGGGGCCAACGTCCTGACTTTC.

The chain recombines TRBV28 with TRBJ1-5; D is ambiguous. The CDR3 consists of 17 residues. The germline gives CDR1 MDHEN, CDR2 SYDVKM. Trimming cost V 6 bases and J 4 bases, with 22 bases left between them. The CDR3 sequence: CASRTAGTRKLNQPQHF. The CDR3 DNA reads TGTGCCAGCAGGACCGCGGGAACTCGGAAACTTAATCAGCCCCAGCATTTT.

The CDR3 DNA sequence: TGTGCCAGCAGCTTAGCGGCAGGGGGTGTCACTGAAGCTTTCTTT. It is translated as CASSLAAGGVTEAFF. The genes are TRBV11-1 and TRBJ1-1; TRBD1 agrees at 7 bases. CDR3 length: 15 amino acids. Trimming cost V 0 bases and J 4 bases; bases outside gene matches: 5. Germline V gene data show CDR1 as SGHAT and CDR2 as FQDESV (reference sequence).

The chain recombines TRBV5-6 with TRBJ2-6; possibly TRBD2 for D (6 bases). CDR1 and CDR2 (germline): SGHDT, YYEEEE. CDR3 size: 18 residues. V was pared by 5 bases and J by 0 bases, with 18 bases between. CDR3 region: CASSPMPGVGSGANVLTF. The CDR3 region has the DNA TGTGCCAGCAGTCCCATGCCGGGGGTGGGCTCTGGGGCCAACGTCCTGACTTTC.

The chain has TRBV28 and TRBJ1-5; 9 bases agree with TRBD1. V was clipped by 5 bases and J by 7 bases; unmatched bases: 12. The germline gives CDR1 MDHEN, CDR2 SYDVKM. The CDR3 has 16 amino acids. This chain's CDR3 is CASSPPNRGPLQPQHF. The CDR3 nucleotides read TGTGCCAGCAGTCCTCCGAACAGGGGGCCTTTGCAGCCCCAGCATTTT.

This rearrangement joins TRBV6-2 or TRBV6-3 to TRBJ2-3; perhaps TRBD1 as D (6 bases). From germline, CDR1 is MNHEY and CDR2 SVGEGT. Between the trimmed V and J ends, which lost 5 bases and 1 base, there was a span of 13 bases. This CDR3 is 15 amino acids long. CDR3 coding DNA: TGTGCCAGCAGTCTCCGGGACACTCGCACAGATACGCAGTATTTT. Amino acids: CASSLRDTRTDTQYF.

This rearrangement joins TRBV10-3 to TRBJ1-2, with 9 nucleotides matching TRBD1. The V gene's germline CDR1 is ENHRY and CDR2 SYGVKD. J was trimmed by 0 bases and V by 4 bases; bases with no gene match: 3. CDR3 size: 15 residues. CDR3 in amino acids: CAISGTGDANYGYTF. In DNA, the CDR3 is TGTGCCATCAGTGGGACAGGGGACGCTAACTATGGCTACACCTTC.

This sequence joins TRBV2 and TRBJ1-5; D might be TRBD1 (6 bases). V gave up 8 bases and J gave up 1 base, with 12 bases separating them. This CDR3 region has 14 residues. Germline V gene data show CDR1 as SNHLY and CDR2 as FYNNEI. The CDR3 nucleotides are TGTGCCAGCGCCGGGACACGGAGCAATCAGCCCCAGCATTTT. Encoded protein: CASAGTRSNQPQHF.

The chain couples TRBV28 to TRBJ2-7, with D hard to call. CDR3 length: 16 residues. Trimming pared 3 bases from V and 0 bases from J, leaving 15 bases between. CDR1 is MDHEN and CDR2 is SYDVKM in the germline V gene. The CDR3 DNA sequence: TGTGCCAGCAGTTTTCGGAGTTTGCGCAGCTCCTACGAGCAGTACTTC. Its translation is CASSFRSLRSSYEQYF.

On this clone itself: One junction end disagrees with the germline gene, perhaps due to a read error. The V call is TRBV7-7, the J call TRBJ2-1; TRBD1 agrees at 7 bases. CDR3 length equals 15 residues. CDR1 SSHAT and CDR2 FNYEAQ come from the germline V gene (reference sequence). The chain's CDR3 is CASSRGQDKYNEQFF. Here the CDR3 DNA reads TGTGCTAGCAGCCGAGGACAGGACAAATACAATGAGCAGTTCTTC.

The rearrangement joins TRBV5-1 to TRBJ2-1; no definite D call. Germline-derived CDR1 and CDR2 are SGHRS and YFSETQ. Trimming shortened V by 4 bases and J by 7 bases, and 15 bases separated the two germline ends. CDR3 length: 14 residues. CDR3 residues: CASSLGTTINEQFF. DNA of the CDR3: TGCGCCAGCAGCCTCGGAACTACAATTAATGAGCAGTTCTTC.

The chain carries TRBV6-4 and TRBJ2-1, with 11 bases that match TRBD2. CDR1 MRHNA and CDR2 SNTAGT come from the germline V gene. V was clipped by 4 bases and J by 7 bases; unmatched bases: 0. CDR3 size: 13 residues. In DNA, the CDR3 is TGTGCCAGCAGTGCTAGCGGGAGGAATGAGCAGTTCTTC. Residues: CASSASGRNEQFF.

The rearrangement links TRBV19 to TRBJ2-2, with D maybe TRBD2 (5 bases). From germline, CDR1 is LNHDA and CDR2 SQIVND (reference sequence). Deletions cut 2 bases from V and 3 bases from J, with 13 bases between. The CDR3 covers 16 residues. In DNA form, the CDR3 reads TGTGCCAGTAGTATAACGCTAGCCGCCGACACCGGGGAGCTGTTTTTT. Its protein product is CASSITLAADTGELFF.

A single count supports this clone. The chain's CDR3 is CSASLRGTETQYF. Here the CDR3 DNA reads TGCAGCGCCTCATTAAGAGGCACAGAGACCCAGTACTTC. The chain joins TRBV29-1 to TRBJ2-5; no definite D call. The CDR3 covers 13 residues. The V end was cut by 7 bases, the J end by 4 bases, with 16 bases between. Germline V lookup: CDR1 SQVTM, CDR2 ANQGSEA. The whole variable domain, filled in from reference TRBV29-1 and TRBJ2-5, reads SAVISQKPSRDICQRGTSLTIQCQVDSQVTMMFWYRQQPGQSLTLIATANQGSEATYESGFVIDKFPISRPNLTFSTLTVSNMSPEDSSIYLCSASLRGTETQYFGPGTRLLVL.

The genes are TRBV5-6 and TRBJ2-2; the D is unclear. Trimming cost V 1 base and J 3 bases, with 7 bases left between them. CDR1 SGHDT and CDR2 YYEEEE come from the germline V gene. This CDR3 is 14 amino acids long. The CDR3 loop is CASSLLSYTGELFF. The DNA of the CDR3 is TGTGCCAGCAGCTTGTTATCTTACACCGGGGAGCTGTTTTTT.

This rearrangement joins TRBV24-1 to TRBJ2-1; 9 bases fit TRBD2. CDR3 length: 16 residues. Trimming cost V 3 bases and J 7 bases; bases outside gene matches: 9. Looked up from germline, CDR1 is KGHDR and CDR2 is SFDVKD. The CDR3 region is CATSDPLAGGKNEQFF. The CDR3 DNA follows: TGTGCCACCAGTGATCCACTAGCGGGCGGAAAAAATGAGCAGTTCTTC.